Listed here are 17 T cell receptor beta chains from one sample, sequenced in a study of regulatory T cells in long-lasting Graves disease. Libraries of TCR beta came from iRepertoire HTBI primers plus Arm-PCR of CDR3 regions. Each CDR3 protein gets one entry after TCRdb re-called the multiplex PCR reads with MiXCR. The sample has hundreds of thousands of distinct CDR3 sequences; 9.5% to 15% are singletons. As to time point: newly diagnosed GD, antithyroid drugs for less than 3 months. The TCR library was made from RNA extracted from PBMCs. These same data were also listed under a study on T cells in Graves' hyperthyroidism and ophthalmopathy.

Sequences were derived from peripheral blood mononuclear cells (PBMCs), sampled at new diagnosis, from a patient treated with antithyroid drugs. All receptors derive from a woman in her 30s with Graves disease.

This sequence joins TRBV12-3 or TRBV12-4 and TRBJ1-3; no clear D gene. With 5 bases removed from V and 0 bases from J, the gap between germline ends came to 11 bases. The CDR3 loop spans 15 amino acids. CDR3 coding DNA: TGTGCCAGCAGTCGCAAAAACCACTCTGGAAACACCATATATTTT. It codes for CASSRKNHSGNTIYF.

The chain employs TRBV7-9 and TRBJ2-6; possibly TRBD1 or TRBD2 for D (5 bases each). The CDR3 is 17 residues long. Germline V gene lookup returns CDR1 SEHNR and CDR2 FQNEAQ (reference sequence). V was pared by 4 bases and J by 4 bases, with 17 bases between. Here the CDR3 DNA reads TGTGCCAGCAGCTCTTCCAAATCGGGGCCAGGGGCCAACGTCCTGACTTTC. As protein: CASSSSKSGPGANVLTF.

This clonotype was seen many times. The J gene is TRBJ2-5, the V gene TRBV10-3; D is uncertain. Germline V gives CDR1 ENHRY, CDR2 SYGVKD. The CDR3 is 14 residues long. Deletions cut 2 bases from V and 9 bases from J, with 16 bases between. The CDR3 coding sequence is TGTGCCATCAGTGAGAGCCGGGCCCCCGAGGCCCAGTACTTC. It yields the protein CAISESRAPEAQYF.

This clonotype was picked up many times. J is TRBJ1-5 and V is TRBV10-3, with a weak D call TRBD1 (6 bases). Deletions cut 10 bases from V and 3 bases from J, with 19 bases between. Germline CDR1 is ENHRY and CDR2 is SYGVKD. The CDR3 has 15 residues. CDR3 bases: TGTGCCAGCCGGTCGGGACACGGTTTCAATCAGCCCCAGCATTTT. As protein: CASRSGHGFNQPQHF.

The chain couples TRBV12-3 or TRBV12-4 to TRBJ1-5, with D unresolved. The CDR3 runs 15 residues. The V and J ends lost 3 bases and 0 bases respectively, with 9 bases between them. Here the CDR3 reads CASSLRSNSNQPQHF. Written as DNA, the CDR3 is TGTGCCAGCAGTTTGAGGTCAAATAGCAATCAGCCCCAGCATTTT.

This clonotype was seen a handful of times. V is TRBV5-1 and J is TRBJ2-1, with 11 bases fitting TRBD1. The CDR3 contains 15 residues. Germline trimming cut 4 bases from V and 8 bases from J; bases unmatched to any gene: 8. Germline CDR1 SGHRS, CDR2 YFSETQ. CDR3 sequence reads: CASSLGQGVFYEQFF. The CDR3 nucleotides read TGCGCCAGCAGCCTGGGACAGGGGGTTTTTTATGAGCAGTTCTTC.

This clonotype showed up many times. The V call is TRBV29-1, the J call TRBJ2-7; no clear D. The CDR3 sequence is 14 residues long. Trimming removed 5 bases at V and 2 bases at J, with 16 bases between. The germline CDR1 and CDR2 sequences are SQVTM and ANQGSEA. CDR3 loop: CSVPRPKRAYEQYF. The CDR3 nucleotides read TGCAGCGTTCCCAGGCCGAAAAGGGCCTACGAGCAGTACTTC.

This clonotype was picked up many times. This chain uses TRBV2 with TRBJ2-5, with 14 bases matching TRBD2. The CDR3 length is 16 residues. V shed 7 bases, J shed 3 bases, and the junction held 7 bases outside the gene matches. Germline V gives CDR1 SNHLY, CDR2 FYNNEI. For the CDR3, the DNA is TGTGCCAGCAAACTTCAGGGACTAGCGGGAGAAGAGACCCAGTACTTC. The encoded protein is CASKLQGLAGEETQYF.

This clonotype was detected only a few times. The chain combines TRBV27 with TRBJ1-1, with a weak D call TRBD1 (5 bases). Trimming took off 2 bases at V and 0 bases at J, with 16 bases between the two ends. The CDR3 length is 17 residues. Germline V lookup: CDR1 MNHEY, CDR2 SMNVEV (reference sequence). Written as DNA, the CDR3 is TGTGCCAGCAGTTTAAGGCCAGGGCGAAGTATGAACACTGAAGCTTTCTTT. It codes for CASSLRPGRSMNTEAFF.

V usage is TRBV28 and J usage is TRBJ2-4; unclear D gene. Trimming took 5 bases from V and 8 from J, leaving 10 bases between them. The germline gives CDR1 MDHEN, CDR2 SYDVKM. This CDR3 has 12 amino acids. The CDR3 loop is CASSEMSDIQYF. DNA for the CDR3: TGTGCCAGCAGTGAGATGTCGGACATTCAGTACTTC.

Ten or more counts support this clonotype. The genes are TRBV20-1 and TRBJ1-2, with D unresolved. V dropped 6 bases and J dropped 4 bases, with 12 bases sitting between them. Germline V lookup: CDR1 DFQATT, CDR2 SNEGSKA (reference sequence). The CDR3 spans 12 residues. The CDR3 sequence: CSAKREAYGYTF. The CDR3 DNA reads TGCAGTGCCAAAAGGGAGGCCTATGGCTACACCTTC.

This clonotype was seen repeatedly, ten times or more. The chain is built from TRBV11-3 and TRBJ2-1, with D possibly matching TRBD2 (5 bases). The CDR3 runs to 14 residues. Germline CDR1 and CDR2: SGHNT and YENEEA. The V end lost 5 bases, the J end lost 9 bases, and 17 bases lay between the germline ends. CDR3 amino acids: CASSPERATGEQFF. The CDR3 bases are TGTGCCAGCAGCCCGGAGAGGGCCACTGGTGAGCAGTTCTTC.

This clonotype appeared many times. The genes are TRBV7-6 and TRBJ2-1, with D perhaps TRBD1 (6 bases). This CDR3 is built from 11 residues. The V gene's germline CDR1 is SGHVS and CDR2 FNYEAQ. Trimming stripped 1 base from V and 13 bases from J, with 8 bases between. The CDR3 coding sequence is TGTGCCAGCAGCTTAGACAGGGTCCAGTTCTTC. Amino acids: CASSLDRVQFF.

The chain employs TRBV19 and TRBJ2-7; TRBD1 matches 10 bases. Germline V gene lookup returns CDR1 LNHDA and CDR2 SQIVND (reference sequence). The CDR3 sequence is 15 residues long. V was clipped by 7 bases and J by 6 bases; unmatched bases: 12. CDR3 residues: CASNHPGQGSGEQYF. CDR3 DNA: TGTGCCAGTAACCATCCGGGACAGGGGTCGGGCGAGCAGTACTTC.

This clonotype was seen at least ten times. CDR3 amino acids: CASSERGTGANVLTF. The CDR3 coding sequence is TGTGCCAGCAGTGAAAGAGGGACCGGGGCCAACGTCCTGACTTTC. V usage is TRBV2 and J usage is TRBJ2-6, with D possibly called TRBD1 or TRBD2 (5 bases each). Trimming removed 2 bases at V and 4 bases at J, with 9 bases between. The CDR3 is made up of 15 amino acids. The germline V gene has CDR1 SNHLY and CDR2 FYNNEI.

In this sample, this clonotype turned up a few times. This chain uses TRBV27 with TRBJ1-4, with TRBD1 identical over 11 bases. This CDR3 is 17 amino acids long. V was pared by 5 bases and J by 6 bases, with 11 bases of the junction left unmatched. Germline CDR1 reads MNHEY; CDR2 reads SMNVEV (reference sequence). Here the CDR3 DNA reads TGTGCCAGCAGTCCGCCCCCCGGACAGGGGGCGGATGAAAAACTGTTTTTT. Protein sequence: CASSPPPGQGADEKLFF.

There are many counts of this clonotype. The chain employs TRBV7-3 and TRBJ2-1; D tentatively fits TRBD1 or TRBD2 (5 bases each). The CDR3 spans 14 residues. With 5 bases removed from V and 6 bases from J, the gap between germline ends came to 14 bases. Germline-derived CDR1 and CDR2 are SGHTA and FQGTGA. CDR3 sequence: CASSQMGTLNEQFF. The CDR3 region has the DNA TGTGCCAGCAGCCAAATGGGGACCCTCAATGAGCAGTTCTTC.